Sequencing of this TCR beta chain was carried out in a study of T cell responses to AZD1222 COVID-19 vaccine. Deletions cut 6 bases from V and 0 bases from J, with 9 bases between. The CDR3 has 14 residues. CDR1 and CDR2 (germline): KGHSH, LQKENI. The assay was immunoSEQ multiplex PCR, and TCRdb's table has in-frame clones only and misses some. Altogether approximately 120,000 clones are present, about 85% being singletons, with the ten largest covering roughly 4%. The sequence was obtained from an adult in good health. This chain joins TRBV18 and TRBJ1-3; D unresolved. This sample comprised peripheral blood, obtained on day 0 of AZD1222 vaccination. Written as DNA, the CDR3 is TGTGCCAGCTCGCCTGAGAGCTCTGGAAACACCATATATTTT. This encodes CASSPESSGNTIYF.